Sequencing of this T cell receptor (beta chain) was carried out in a study of blood T cells in healthy people across ages. Combining a sample-barcoded 5' primer with a J-beta primer mix, a second PCR ran for about 7 to 12 cycles. TCRdb independently ran MiXCR on the 5' RACE reads; one entry per CDR3 protein. The sample lists just over 1 million distinct CDR3 sequences; 45% were seen once. CDR1 and CDR2 from the germline V gene are SGHVS and FNYEAQ. Trimming removed 6 bases at V and 2 bases at J, with 22 bases between. The CDR3 sequence is 17 residues long. The chain couples TRBV7-6 to TRBJ2-5; D unresolved. What was sequenced was blood. The TCR sequence derives from a woman aged 55-69 years in good health. The CDR3 DNA sequence: TGTGCCAGCAGTGCCGCCGCGGTCGCGGCCCAACAAGAGACCCAGTACTTC. It codes for CASSAAAVAAQQETQYF. The complete variable domain, with remaining parts taken from reference TRBV7-6 and TRBJ2-5, reads GAGVSQSPRYKVTKRGQDVALRCDPISGHVSLYWYRQALGQGPEFLTYFNYEAQQDKSGLPNDRFSAERPEGSISTLTIQRTEQRDSAMYRCASSAAAVAAQQETQYFGPGTRLLVL.